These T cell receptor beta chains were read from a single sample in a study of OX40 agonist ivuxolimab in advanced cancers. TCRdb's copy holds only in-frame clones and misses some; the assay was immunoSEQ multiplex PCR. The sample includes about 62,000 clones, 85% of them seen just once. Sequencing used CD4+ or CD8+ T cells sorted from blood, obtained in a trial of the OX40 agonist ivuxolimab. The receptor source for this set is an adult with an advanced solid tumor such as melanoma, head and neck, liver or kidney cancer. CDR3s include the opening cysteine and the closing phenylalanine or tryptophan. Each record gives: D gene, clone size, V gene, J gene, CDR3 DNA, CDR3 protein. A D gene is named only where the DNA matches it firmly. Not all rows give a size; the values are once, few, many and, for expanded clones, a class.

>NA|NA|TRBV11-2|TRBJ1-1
TGTGCCAGCAGCTTTGGGGAGGCGAACACTGAAGCTTTCTTT
CASSFGEANTEAFF
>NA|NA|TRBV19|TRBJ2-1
TGTGCCACTACGGAGACCCCGGGGTACAATGAGCAGTTCTTC
CATTETPGYNEQFF
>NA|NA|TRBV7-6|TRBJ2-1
TGTGCCAGCAGCTTAGATCCAGGGAGATACAATGAGCAGTTCTTC
CASSLDPGRYNEQFF
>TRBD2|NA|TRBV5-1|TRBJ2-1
TGCGCCAGCAGCCCAAACCCGGGACTAGCGGGAGGTGGTGAGCAGTTCTTC
CASSPNPGLAGGGEQFF
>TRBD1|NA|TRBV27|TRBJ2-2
TGTGCCAGCAGTTCCCTATTCTGGACAGGGAACACCGGGGAGCTGTTTTTT
CASSSLFWTGNTGELFF
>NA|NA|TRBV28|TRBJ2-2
TGTGCCAGCAGTTTCCAACTCCAGGGCAGGCCAAACACCGGGGAGCTGTTTTTT
CASSFQLQGRPNTGELFF
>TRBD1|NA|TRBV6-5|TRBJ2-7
TGTGCCAGCAGAGGACAGGGTCGATACGAGCAGTACTTC
CASRGQGRYEQYF
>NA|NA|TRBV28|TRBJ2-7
TGTGCCACCCGCTCCTCGGGGTTTGATGGGTCCTACGAGCAGTACTTC
CATRSSGFDGSYEQYF
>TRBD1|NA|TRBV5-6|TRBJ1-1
TGTGCCAGCAGCGCGGGACAGCTTAACACTGAAGCTTTCTTT
CASSAGQLNTEAFF
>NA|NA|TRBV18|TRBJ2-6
TGTGCCAGCTCACCACTCCTCGGGGGAACTGGGGCCAACGTCCTGACTTTC
CASSPLLGGTGANVLTF
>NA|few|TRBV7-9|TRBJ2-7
TGTGCCAGCAGCTGGACGGGCACCAGTCCCTACGAGCAGTACTTC
CASSWTGTSPYEQYF
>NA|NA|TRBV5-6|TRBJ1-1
TGTGCCAGCAGCTTGGTCCCGAGGGTCACTGAAGCTTTCTTT
CASSLVPRVTEAFF
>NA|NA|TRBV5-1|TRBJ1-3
TGCGCCAGCAGCTTGGCTGGAAACACCATATATTTT
CASSLAGNTIYF
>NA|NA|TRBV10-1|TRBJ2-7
TGCGCCAGCAGTGATGAGGGGGCCTACGAGCAGTACTTC
CASSDEGAYEQYF
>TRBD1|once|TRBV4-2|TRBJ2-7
TGTGCCAGCAGCCCCGGGACAGGGATCTACGAGCAGTACTTC
CASSPGTGIYEQYF
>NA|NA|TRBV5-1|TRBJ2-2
TGCGCCAGCAGCCCCGGGACTGCGAACACCGGGGAGCTGTTTTTT
CASSPGTANTGELFF
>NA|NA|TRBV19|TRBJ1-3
TGTGCCAGTAGTATCTCGCATAGCCTTGGAAACACCATATATTTT
CASSISHSLGNTIYF
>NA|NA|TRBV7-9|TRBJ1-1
TGTGCCAGCAGCTCCGACAGCACTGAAGCTTTCTTT
CASSSDSTEAFF
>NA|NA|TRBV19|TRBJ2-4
TGTGCCAGTAGTATATTACCCCCGGGACTCGGGGAAAACATTCAGTACTTC
CASSILPPGLGENIQYF
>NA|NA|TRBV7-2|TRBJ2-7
TGTGCCAGCAGCCCCTACAGTGACCCTTCCTACGAGCAGTACTTC
CASSPYSDPSYEQYF
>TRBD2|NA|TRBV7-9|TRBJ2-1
TGTGCCAGCAGCCCCGTAGCGGGCGAATGGGATGAGCAGTTCTTC
CASSPVAGEWDEQFF
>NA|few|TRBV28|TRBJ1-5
TGTGCCAGCAGTTTATCCATGGACGGTAGCAATCAGCCCCAGCATTTT
CASSLSMDGSNQPQHF
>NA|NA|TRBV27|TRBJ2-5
TGTGCCAGCAGAACGAGGATGTACCAAGAGACCCAGTACTTC
CASRTRMYQETQYF
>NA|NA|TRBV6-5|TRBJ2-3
TGTGCCAGCAGTTACTCCTCCGGGGGCACAGATACGCAGTATTTT
CASSYSSGGTDTQYF
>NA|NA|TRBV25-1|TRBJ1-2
TGTGCCAGCAGTGCAATCGACAGGCCTACGGCTGGCTACACCTTC
CASSAIDRPTAGYTF
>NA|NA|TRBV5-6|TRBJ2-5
TGTGCCAGCAGCTTGTTTGGACCTTGGGAGACCCAGTACTTC
CASSLFGPWETQYF
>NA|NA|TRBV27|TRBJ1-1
TGTGCCAGCAGTTCGGGGGGCACTGAAGCTTTCTTT
CASSSGGTEAFF
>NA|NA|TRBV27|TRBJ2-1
TGTGCCAGCAGTTCTCGCCGGGACAAAGGGATCAATGAGCAGTTCTTC
CASSSRRDKGINEQFF
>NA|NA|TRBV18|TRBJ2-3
TGTGCCAGCTCACCGGGGGCGGTCAGCACAGATACGCAGTATTTT
CASSPGAVSTDTQYF
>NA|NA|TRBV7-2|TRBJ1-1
TGTGCCAGCAGCTTAGGGATACTCCTCAGTGAAGCTTTCTTT
CASSLGILLSEAFF
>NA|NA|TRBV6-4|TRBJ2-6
TGTGCCAGCAGTGACTCCCCGACTGGAGGGTCTGGGGCCAACGTCCTGACTTTC
CASSDSPTGGSGANVLTF
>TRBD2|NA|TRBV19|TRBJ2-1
TGTGCCAGTAGTATAGTAGCGGGAGCCTTCAATGAGCAGTTCTTC
CASSIVAGAFNEQFF
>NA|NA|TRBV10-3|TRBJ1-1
TGTGCCATCAAGGGTATCTCGAACCCTGAAGCTTTCTTT
CAIKGISNPEAFF
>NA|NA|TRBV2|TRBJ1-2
TGTGCCAGCAGTGAAAGGGGACGGAGGGTTGGCTACACCTTC
CASSERGRRVGYTF
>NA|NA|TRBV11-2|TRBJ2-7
TGTGCCAGCAGGGAACTAGTGCCGCTAGGCGAGCAGTACTTC
CASRELVPLGEQYF
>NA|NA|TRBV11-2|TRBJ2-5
TGTGCCAGCAGCCGCATGCGGAGAGAAGAGACCCAGTACTTC
CASSRMRREETQYF
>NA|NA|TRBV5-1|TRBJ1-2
TGCGCCAGCAGCCAAAGACCCACCTATGGCTACACCTTC
CASSQRPTYGYTF
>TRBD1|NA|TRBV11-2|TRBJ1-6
TGTGCCAGCAACCCGGACAGGGTCCATAATTCACCCCTCCACTTT
CASNPDRVHNSPLHF
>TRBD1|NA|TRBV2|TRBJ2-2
TGTGCCGGAAGTGGACAGGACACCGGGGAGCTGTTTTTT
CAGSGQDTGELFF
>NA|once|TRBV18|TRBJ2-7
TGTGCCAGCTCACCGGGTAGGAGGGACAGAAACGAGCAGTACTTC
CASSPGRRDRNEQYF
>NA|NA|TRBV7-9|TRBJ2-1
TGTGCCAGCAGCTCCCTAGCCTCCAGCGGGAATGAGCAGTTCTTC
CASSSLASSGNEQFF
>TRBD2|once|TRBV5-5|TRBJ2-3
TGTGCCAGCAGCTTGGCGGGAGGGACAGATACGCAGTATTTT
CASSLAGGTDTQYF
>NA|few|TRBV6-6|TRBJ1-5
TGTGCCAGCAGTGGGACCAGGGACGGTCAGCCCCAGCATTTT
CASSGTRDGQPQHF
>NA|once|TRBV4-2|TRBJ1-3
TGTGCCAGCAGCCAAGAATTTAGGGGCGGCAACACCATATATTTT
CASSQEFRGGNTIYF
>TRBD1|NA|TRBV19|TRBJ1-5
TGTGCCAGTAGTGTCGACAGGGAAAGTAGTCAGCCCCAGCATTTT
CASSVDRESSQPQHF
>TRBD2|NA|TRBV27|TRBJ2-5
TGTGCCATCGGACTAGCGGGGAGAGAGACCCAGTACTTC
CAIGLAGRETQYF
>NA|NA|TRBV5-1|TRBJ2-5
TGCGCCAGCAGCTTGGTACAGGGTCCAGAGACCCAGTACTTC
CASSLVQGPETQYF
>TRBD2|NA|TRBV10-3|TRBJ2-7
TGTGCCATCAGTGAGTTGGGGGAGGGCCTGATGTGGGAGCAGTACTTC
CAISELGEGLMWEQYF
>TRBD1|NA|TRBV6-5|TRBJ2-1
TGTGCCAGCAGTTTACCGGGACAGGGGTACTACAATGAGCAGTTCTTC
CASSLPGQGYYNEQFF
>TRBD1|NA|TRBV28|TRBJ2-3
TGTGCCAGCAGTTTGTGGACAGGGAGTTTAATAGATACGCAGTATTTT
CASSLWTGSLIDTQYF
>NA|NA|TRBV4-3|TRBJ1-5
TGCGCCAGCAGCCAAGATAGCTCCAGGGCTAGCAATCAGCCCCAGCATTTT
CASSQDSSRASNQPQHF
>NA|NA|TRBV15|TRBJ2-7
TGTGCCACCAGCCCCCGACGGGGGACGGGGACCGAGCAGTACTTC
CATSPRRGTGTEQYF